These T cell receptor beta chains were read from a single sample in a study of T cell repertoires in cytomegalovirus infection. In TCRdb, the reads were re-called with MiXCR into one record per CDR3 protein. The sample lists hundreds of thousands of distinct CDR3 sequences; under 20% were seen once. Input material: PBMCs. The receptors originated from a human donor in good health (CMV status not recorded). Some clones in this sample may be carry-over from other donors' samples. CDR3s include the opening cysteine and the closing phenylalanine or tryptophan.

j_call: TRBJ1-2; v_call: TRBV7-6; cdr3_aa: CASTPAADPYGYTF
j_call: TRBJ1-4; v_call: TRBV7-2; cdr3_aa: CASSLARTSLFF
j_call: TRBJ2-3; v_call: TRBV6-6; cdr3_aa: CASSQTSGDLTDTQYF
j_call: TRBJ2-7; v_call: TRBV7-9; cdr3_aa: CASRPSGAGYEQYF
j_call: TRBJ1-1; v_call: TRBV4-3; cdr3_aa: CASSQSWGETEAFF
j_call: TRBJ2-3; v_call: TRBV18; cdr3_aa: CASSPTEYTQYF
j_call: TRBJ2-3; v_call: TRBV7-2; cdr3_aa: CASSLDRGTDTQYF
j_call: TRBJ1-5; v_call: TRBV12-3/TRBV12-4; cdr3_aa: CASSSALLAGNQPQHF
j_call: TRBJ2-3; v_call: TRBV28; cdr3_aa: CASSLSRGHTGTDTQYF
j_call: TRBJ2-7; v_call: TRBV5-1; cdr3_aa: CASSLALSFDEQYF
j_call: TRBJ1-5; v_call: TRBV7-2; cdr3_aa: CASSRDHQPQHF
j_call: TRBJ2-2; v_call: TRBV10-3; cdr3_aa: CAISDPGQGAGELFF
j_call: TRBJ2-7; v_call: TRBV20-1; cdr3_aa: CSAIYPGGHSFDEQYF
j_call: TRBJ2-7; v_call: TRBV11-2; cdr3_aa: CASSFRQFYEQYF
j_call: TRBJ2-7; v_call: TRBV18; cdr3_aa: CASSSGTSGVYEQYF
j_call: TRBJ2-7; v_call: TRBV11-2; cdr3_aa: CASSLGGTGSSYEQYF
j_call: TRBJ2-4; v_call: TRBV11-2; cdr3_aa: CASSVGVAKNIQYF
j_call: TRBJ2-2; v_call: TRBV11-3; cdr3_aa: CASSLRGAGNTGELFF
j_call: TRBJ1-2; v_call: TRBV6-6; cdr3_aa: CASRWTGRDYGYTF
j_call: TRBJ2-1; v_call: TRBV20-1; cdr3_aa: CSARGYGTGGNEQFF
j_call: TRBJ1-3; v_call: TRBV7-9; cdr3_aa: CASSLEASNSGNTIYF
j_call: TRBJ1-2; v_call: TRBV10-3; cdr3_aa: CAISDGPTGYGYTF
j_call: TRBJ1-1; v_call: TRBV5-6; cdr3_aa: CASSLRTGLPEAFF
j_call: TRBJ2-5; v_call: TRBV2; cdr3_aa: CASNEIQETQYF
j_call: TRBJ2-5; v_call: TRBV7-2; cdr3_aa: CASSPDRGQETQYF
j_call: TRBJ1-4; v_call: TRBV10-3; cdr3_aa: CAISDGGRNEKLFF
j_call: TRBJ2-7; v_call: TRBV5-1; cdr3_aa: CASSLSAHSYEQYF
j_call: TRBJ2-2; v_call: TRBV27; cdr3_aa: CASSLGYTTNTGELFF
j_call: TRBJ1-6; v_call: TRBV2; cdr3_aa: CASRQQRAGYSPLHF
j_call: TRBJ1-1; v_call: TRBV7-2; cdr3_aa: CASSLAQKGAAFF
j_call: TRBJ2-1; v_call: TRBV19; cdr3_aa: CAISLGGTKFF
j_call: TRBJ1-3; v_call: TRBV6-5; cdr3_aa: CASSYSTVPSGNTIYF
j_call: TRBJ2-6; v_call: TRBV4-1; cdr3_aa: CASSQDRTGSGANVLTF
j_call: TRBJ1-4; v_call: TRBV20-1; cdr3_aa: CSARDLGGLFEKLFF
j_call: TRBJ1-1; v_call: TRBV7-8; cdr3_aa: CASSLGEVRTEAFF
j_call: TRBJ1-5; v_call: TRBV10-3; cdr3_aa: CAISQGMGNQPQHF
j_call: TRBJ1-3; v_call: TRBV7-9; cdr3_aa: CASSLAEIYSGNTIYF
j_call: TRBJ1-5; v_call: TRBV7-2; cdr3_aa: CASSLQGAQPQHF
j_call: TRBJ2-3; v_call: TRBV6-1; cdr3_aa: CASSVQTGSIDTQYF
j_call: TRBJ2-1; v_call: TRBV20-1; cdr3_aa: CSARVASGNEQFF
j_call: TRBJ2-5; v_call: TRBV7-9; cdr3_aa: CASSLPAGGSGETQYF